Listed below are T cell receptor beta chains from one sample, sequenced in a study of blood T cell repertoires in COVID-19. Sequenced by immunoSEQ multiplex PCR; TCRdb stores in-frame clones only, minus some. The sample lists some 390,000 clones, approximately 89% occurring once. Sequenced: PBMCs or T cells enriched from blood (not recorded which). These receptors came from a woman between 25 and 40 years old who had recovered from COVID-19. The CDR3 runs from the conserved cysteine through the conserved F or W. Each record gives: V gene, J gene, clone size, D gene, CDR3 DNA, CDR3 protein. A D gene is named only where the DNA matches it firmly. For some rows the clone size is stated as once, few or many, or as a class when expanded; others skip it.

TRBV30	TRBJ2-1	.	TRBD2	TGTGCCTGGAGTGGGCTAGCGGGGCTCTCCCATGAGCAGTTCTTC	CAWSGLAGLSHEQFF
TRBV4-1	TRBJ1-1	.	TRBD1	TGCGCCAGCAGCCAACCGGGGAAGGGGACAGTTACTGAAGCTTTCTTT	CASSQPGKGTVTEAFF
TRBV30	TRBJ1-5	once	TRBD1	TGTGCCTGGACCTCCCGGACAGGGGGAGGTCAGCCCCAGCATTTT	CAWTSRTGGGQPQHF
TRBV7-3	TRBJ1-1	.	TRBD1	TGTGCCAGCAGCCGACAGGGTACGAACACTGAAGCTTTCTTT	CASSRQGTNTEAFF
TRBV27	TRBJ1-3	.	.	TGTGCCAGCAAGCGGTCAGCCGGAAACACCATATATTTT	CASKRSAGNTIYF
TRBV7-9	TRBJ2-7	.	.	TGTGCCAGCAGCTTAGTTGTAAGGGGCGAGCAGTACTTC	CASSLVVRGEQYF
TRBV5-1	TRBJ1-5	.	TRBD1	TGCGCCAGCAGCATGACAGGGACCAATCAGCCCCAGCATTTT	CASSMTGTNQPQHF
TRBV18	TRBJ1-2	.	.	TGTGCCAGCTCACCGGTCACGCTTGTAGACTATGGCTACACCTTC	CASSPVTLVDYGYTF
TRBV3-1/TRBV3-2	TRBJ2-1	few	.	TGTGCCAGCAGCCGCCTCGGGAATGAGCAGTTCTTC	CASSRLGNEQFF
TRBV29-1	TRBJ2-3	.	.	TGCAGCGTTGAAGACGGGCGGGCTTCCACAGATACGCAGTATTTT	CSVEDGRASTDTQYF
TRBV9	TRBJ2-3	once	.	TGTGCCAGCAGCCCCCGGGCTGAGGGGGTTACAGATACGCAGTATTTT	CASSPRAEGVTDTQYF
TRBV27	TRBJ1-2	once	.	TGTGCCAGCAGTTCCGGGTCTGGGGCCGTTAATGGCTACACCTTC	CASSSGSGAVNGYTF
TRBV5-1	TRBJ2-3	.	TRBD1	TGCGCCAGCAAAAACGGGACAGGGACTTATACGCAGTATTTT	CASKNGTGTYTQYF
TRBV27	TRBJ1-6	once	.	TGTGCCAGCAGCATTGGTAGAAATTCACCCCTCCACTTT	CASSIGRNSPLHF
TRBV6-5	TRBJ1-1	.	.	TGTGCCAGTCGGAGAGGACAGAACACTGAAGCTTTCTTT	CASRRGQNTEAFF
TRBV29-1	TRBJ1-5	.	TRBD1	TGCAGCGTAACCGGGACAGGGGACCAGCCCCAGCATTTT	CSVTGTGDQPQHF
TRBV29-1	TRBJ1-5	once	.	TGCAGCGTCGGAGACTATAGCAATCAGCCCCAGCATTTT	CSVGDYSNQPQHF
TRBV7-3	TRBJ1-1	.	TRBD1	TGTGCCAGCAGCCCGGGACAGGGGGTAACTGAAGCTTTCTTT	CASSPGQGVTEAFF
TRBV30	TRBJ2-1	.	TRBD2	TGTGCCTGGAGTGCTGGACTAGCGGGAGTTTTCGGCAATGAGCAGTTCTTC	CAWSAGLAGVFGNEQFF
TRBV6-4	TRBJ1-6	.	.	TGTGCCAGCAGTGGGAGGTCACCCCTCCACTTT	CASSGRSPLHF
TRBV28	TRBJ2-5	.	.	TGTGCCAGCAGTTTCCGGCTACCCCACGGTGGACAGATTGATGGGGAGACCCAGTACTTC	CASSFRLPHGGQIDGETQYF
TRBV14	TRBJ2-1	.	.	TGTGCCAGCAGCCAAATTGACACCTCTCTCTCCTACAATGAGCAGTTCTTC	CASSQIDTSLSYNEQFF
TRBV19	TRBJ1-6	.	.	TGTGCCAGTAGTACCCGTGAGTTGAATTCACCCCTCCACTTT	CASSTRELNSPLHF
TRBV18	TRBJ2-7	.	TRBD1	TGTGCCAGCTCACCAAGGGGGACAGGGTCTTTAAGGTCCTACGAGCAGTACTTC	CASSPRGTGSLRSYEQYF
TRBV20-1	TRBJ1-5	.	.	TGCAGTGCTAGTCCCGGACGGAGGAATCAGCCCCAGCATTTT	CSASPGRRNQPQHF
TRBV7-8	TRBJ2-7	.	.	TGTGCCAGCAGCTTAGCGCACAGGGCCTACGAGCAGTACTTC	CASSLAHRAYEQYF
TRBV9	TRBJ2-1	.	TRBD2	TGTGCCAGCAGCGCCCAAACTAGCGGGATGTATGAGCAGTTCTTC	CASSAQTSGMYEQFF
TRBV7-3	TRBJ2-3	.	.	TGTGCCAGCAGCTCTCCAGGGGAAAATACGCAGTATTTT	CASSSPGENTQYF
TRBV19	TRBJ1-1	once	TRBD1	TGTGCCAGTGGGGACAGCGAAGCTTTCTTT	CASGDSEAFF
TRBV6-2/TRBV6-3	TRBJ1-5	few	.	TGTGCCAGCAGTTACTCTCCGGGGCAGCCCCAGCATTTT	CASSYSPGQPQHF
TRBV3-1/TRBV3-2	TRBJ2-5	.	TRBD2	TGTGCCAGCAGCCAAGACGGGACAGGGGCCCGGACTAGCGGGAGAACGGAGACCCAGTACTTC	CASSQDGTGARTSGRTETQYF
TRBV10-1	TRBJ1-5	.	.	TGCGCCAGCGGCCCCAGAACATTCAATCAGCCCCAGCATTTT	CASGPRTFNQPQHF
TRBV25-1	TRBJ2-7	few	.	TGTGCCAGCAGTGACGACGTCCGGAGCTCCTACGAGCAGTACTTC	CASSDDVRSSYEQYF
TRBV11-2	TRBJ2-1	.	TRBD2	TGTGCCAGCAGCTTGACTAGCGGGGGAGAGCAGTTCTTC	CASSLTSGGEQFF
TRBV12-3/TRBV12-4	TRBJ1-4	.	.	TGTGCCAGCAGTTTTATGTCGGGTGAAAAACTGTTTTTT	CASSFMSGEKLFF
TRBV9	TRBJ1-4	.	TRBD1	TGTGCCAGCAGCCCGCGGGACAGGGTTATAATTAATGAAAAACTGTTTTTT	CASSPRDRVIINEKLFF
TRBV28	TRBJ1-6	.	TRBD1	TGTGCCAGCAGGGTGGGACAGGCCATCCCCCACTTT	CASRVGQAIPHF
TRBV25-1	TRBJ1-5	few	TRBD1	TGTGCCAGCAGTTCCCGACAGGGGGATCAGCCCCAGCATTTT	CASSSRQGDQPQHF
TRBV3-1/TRBV3-2	TRBJ2-7	.	TRBD2	TGTGCCAGCAGCCCTGGACTAGCGGACCGCTACGAGCAGTACTTC	CASSPGLADRYEQYF
TRBV6-1	TRBJ1-2	once	TRBD1	TGTGCCAGCAGTGAAGCATTAGGGGGCCTCTATGGCTACACCTTC	CASSEALGGLYGYTF